This entry is about one T cell receptor (beta chain). The antigen remains undetermined. This entry is derived from a study of cytomegalovirus exposure and HLA in healthy donors. Study outcomes and limitations: Among TCR sequences, most were rare, though some public TCRs appeared in many donors. Follow-up analysis seemed to connect common viral pathogens with several of the most significant clusters identified. An analysis was carried out at a later point. It showed that HLA-associated TCR beta chains were more clonally expanded than equally common non-associated chains.

Per germline, CDR1 ENHRY and CDR2 SYGVKD. This CDR3 is built from 13 residues. PCR amplification relied on 60 Vbeta primers (plus 13 Jbeta primers). The method was immunoSEQ multiplex PCR; TCRdb's version includes in-frame clones alone and lacks a portion of them. The sample holds approximately 150,000 clones; about 80% are singletons and the top ten take roughly 1.3%. Every donor was a healthy person donating bone marrow. The genes are TRBV10-3 and TRBJ2-5; 8 bases match TRBD1. Judging by the DNA end, TRBJ2-7 fits better; the J call may be wrong. The TCR originated in a woman between 45 and 60 years old in good health and CMV-seronegative. Specimen: PBMCs. CDR3 coding DNA: TGTGCCATCAGAGACAGGGGTGCCCACGAGCAGTACTTC. Protein product: CAIRDRGAHEQYF.